These T cell receptor beta chains were read from a single sample in a study of T cells in localized non-small cell lung cancer. TCRdb's copy holds only in-frame clones and misses some; the assay was immunoSEQ multiplex PCR. The sample yields approximately 1,100 clones, around 22% seen once. Sequencing was performed on normal lung tissue next to the tumor, taken before any cancer treatment. The receptors stem from a man aged 35 to 69 with stage I lung adenocarcinoma. CDR3s include the opening cysteine and the closing phenylalanine or tryptophan. D genes are given only for firm matches. The size entry is marked missing in some rows and otherwise reads once, few, many or a size class.

J: TRBJ2-3; D: NA; size: NA; V: TRBV30; DNA: TGTGCCTGGGTGAAAGGGGACGGGCGAACGCATACGCAGTATTTT; CDR3: CAWVKGDGRTHTQYF
J: TRBJ1-3; D: NA; size: NA; V: TRBV5-1; DNA: TGCGCCAGCACTTCGGATCCGGGGGCCGCTGGAAACACCATATATTTT; CDR3: CASTSDPGAAGNTIYF
J: TRBJ2-4; D: NA; size: NA; V: TRBV19; DNA: TGTGCCAGTAGTATAATTCCCGTAGCCAAAAACATTCAGTACTTC; CDR3: CASSIIPVAKNIQYF
J: TRBJ2-1; D: NA; size: NA; V: TRBV6-8; DNA: TGTGCCAGCAGTTACTCGAGTACAGGTACTAGTGAGCAGTTCTTC; CDR3: CASSYSSTGTSEQFF
J: TRBJ1-1; D: NA; size: NA; V: TRBV9; DNA: TGTGCCAGCAGCGTAGATGTGGGCGAAGCTTTCTTT; CDR3: CASSVDVGEAFF
J: TRBJ2-7; D: TRBD1; size: NA; V: TRBV14; DNA: TGTGCCAGCAGCCACCTAGGAGTGGGACAGGGGGCGTCCGAGCAGTACTTC; CDR3: CASSHLGVGQGASEQYF
J: TRBJ1-2; D: TRBD1; size: NA; V: TRBV5-1; DNA: TGCGCCAGCAGCTTGGTGGGGACAGGGGATGATGGCTACACCTTC; CDR3: CASSLVGTGDDGYTF
J: TRBJ2-5; D: TRBD2; size: medium-sized; V: TRBV11-3; DNA: TGTGCCAGCACTATTCGGGGGGGCCAAGAGACCCAGTACTTC; CDR3: CASTIRGGQETQYF
J: TRBJ1-2; D: NA; size: large; V: TRBV30; DNA: TGTGCCTGGAGTTCTCCCGGCGGGTCCCCACCTTATGGCTATGGCTACACCTTC; CDR3: CAWSSPGGSPPYGYGYTF
J: TRBJ2-3; D: NA; size: NA; V: TRBV18; DNA: TGTGCCAGCTCACCCCTAGCAGGGGCCACTAGCACAGATACGCAGTATTTT; CDR3: CASSPLAGATSTDTQYF
J: TRBJ1-2; D: NA; size: NA; V: TRBV14; DNA: TGTGCCAGCAGCCAACAGGGGTGGTACGGCTACACCTTC; CDR3: CASSQQGWYGYTF
J: TRBJ2-5; D: NA; size: NA; V: TRBV11-3; DNA: TGTGCCAGCAGCCCCCCGGCCGATCAACGAGGGACCCAGTACTTC; CDR3: CASSPPADQRGTQYF
J: TRBJ1-5; D: NA; size: NA; V: TRBV19; DNA: TGTGCCAGTAGTATTTCCGGACATAGCAATCAGCCCCAGCATTTT; CDR3: CASSISGHSNQPQHF
J: TRBJ2-4; D: TRBD2; size: NA; V: TRBV29-1; DNA: TGCAGCGTTGCCCGAGGGAGCGGGAGATCGAACATTCAGTACTTC; CDR3: CSVARGSGRSNIQYF
J: TRBJ2-2; D: NA; size: NA; V: TRBV30; DNA: TGTGCCTGGAGTTACGGACGGGCCACCGGGGAGCTGTTTTTT; CDR3: CAWSYGRATGELFF
J: TRBJ1-3; D: NA; size: NA; V: TRBV18; DNA: TGTGCCAGCTCACCAAGGGCGGACACGCCGTCTGGAAACACCATATATTTT; CDR3: CASSPRADTPSGNTIYF
J: TRBJ2-1; D: TRBD2; size: medium-sized; V: TRBV11-3; DNA: TGTGCCAGCAGCGGAGAGGGTAGCGGGGACCACAATGAGCAGTTCTTC; CDR3: CASSGEGSGDHNEQFF
J: TRBJ1-2; D: NA; size: NA; V: TRBV28; DNA: TGTGCCAGCAGTTTAGGGGCAGGGAACTATGGCTACACCTTC; CDR3: CASSLGAGNYGYTF
J: TRBJ1-6; D: NA; size: medium-sized; V: TRBV6-8; DNA: TGTGCCAGCCGGATATCGTCGCCGGAGGATAATTCACCCCTCCACTTT; CDR3: CASRISSPEDNSPLHF
J: TRBJ1-2; D: NA; size: few; V: TRBV6-8; DNA: TGTGCCAGCAGTTACTCTGGTGGGAGGGCTACCTATGGCTACACCTTC; CDR3: CASSYSGGRATYGYTF
J: TRBJ1-3; D: NA; size: NA; V: TRBV11-3; DNA: TGTGCCAGCAGCTTGTGGGGCGCAAGTCACACCATATATTTT; CDR3: CASSLWGASHTIYF
J: TRBJ2-5; D: TRBD2; size: few; V: TRBV6-8; DNA: TGTGCCAGCAGTCGGTATCGGACTAGCGGGCCTCAAGAGACCCAGTACTTC; CDR3: CASSRYRTSGPQETQYF
J: TRBJ2-5; D: TRBD1; size: large; V: TRBV11-3; DNA: TGTGCCAGCAGCCGTGACAGGGGAGGAGAGACCCAGTACTTC; CDR3: CASSRDRGGETQYF
J: TRBJ1-6; D: NA; size: few; V: TRBV6-8; DNA: TGTGCCAGCAGTTGGAGTTTTGATTCACCCCTCCACTTT; CDR3: CASSWSFDSPLHF
J: TRBJ2-7; D: NA; size: few; V: TRBV6-8; DNA: TGTGCCAGCAGTCCGGGACGAGAGGACCCCTACGAGCAGTACTTC; CDR3: CASSPGREDPYEQYF
J: TRBJ1-3; D: NA; size: NA; V: TRBV6-8; DNA: TGTGCCAGCAGTCCCGGACGGGGACGGGGGACCATATATTTT; CDR3: CASSPGRGRGTIYF
J: TRBJ2-5; D: NA; size: large; V: TRBV6-8; DNA: TGTGCCAGCAGTGCTAATCAAGGGGGAGAGACCCAGTACTTC; CDR3: CASSANQGGETQYF
J: TRBJ1-5; D: NA; size: few; V: TRBV6-8; DNA: TGTGCCATCGGCCAGGATAGCAATCAGCCCCAGCATTTT; CDR3: CAIGQDSNQPQHF
J: TRBJ1-5; D: NA; size: few; V: TRBV28; DNA: TGTGCCAGCAGTTTGTTTGAGTTTTTGGATCAGCCCCAGCATTTT; CDR3: CASSLFEFLDQPQHF
J: TRBJ1-5; D: NA; size: NA; V: TRBV15; DNA: TGTGCCACCAGCAGAGAGGCCAGGGATCGGCCCCAGCATTTT; CDR3: CATSREARDRPQHF
J: TRBJ1-1; D: NA; size: few; V: TRBV28; DNA: TGTGCCAGCAGTTTAGAACTTGTGGGGACGAAGGGAGCTTTCTTT; CDR3: CASSLELVGTKGAFF
J: TRBJ1-4; D: NA; size: medium-sized; V: TRBV9; DNA: TGTGCCAGCAGCGAAGAGGATGTGGGCACGGATGAAAAACTGTTTTTT; CDR3: CASSEEDVGTDEKLFF
J: TRBJ1-3; D: NA; size: NA; V: TRBV2; DNA: TGTGCCAGCAGTGCTATCTCTGGAAACACCATATATTTT; CDR3: CASSAISGNTIYF
J: TRBJ2-1; D: TRBD2; size: NA; V: TRBV5-1; DNA: TGCGCCAGCAGCTCGATTACCGGGACTAGCCTTGATGAGCAGTTCTTC; CDR3: CASSSITGTSLDEQFF
J: TRBJ2-5; D: TRBD2; size: NA; V: TRBV19; DNA: TGTGCCAGTAGTCTAGCGGGATCTGGGCAAGAGACCCAGTACTTC; CDR3: CASSLAGSGQETQYF
J: TRBJ2-6; D: TRBD1; size: few; V: TRBV6-8; DNA: TGTGCCAGCAGGGCTACAGGGGGAATCTCTGGGGCCAACGTCCTGACTTTC; CDR3: CASRATGGISGANVLTF
J: TRBJ2-1; D: TRBD2; size: few; V: TRBV11-3; DNA: TGTGCCAGCAGCTTGGCTAGCGGTTACTACAATGAGCAGTTCTTC; CDR3: CASSLASGYYNEQFF
J: TRBJ2-7; D: NA; size: NA; V: TRBV30; DNA: TGTGCCTGGAGCGGTCAGGCGATGTACGAGCAGTACTTC; CDR3: CAWSGQAMYEQYF
J: TRBJ1-2; D: NA; size: few; V: TRBV4-1; DNA: TGCGCCAGCAGCCAAATGCCCGGGACGGAGGGCTACACCTTC; CDR3: CASSQMPGTEGYTF
J: TRBJ2-2; D: NA; size: few; V: TRBV30; DNA: TGTGCCTGGCAGGCCGATCGAGGCACCGGGGAGCTGTTTTTT; CDR3: CAWQADRGTGELFF
J: TRBJ1-2; D: TRBD1; size: few; V: TRBV30; DNA: TGTGCCTGGAGCCCAAAGACTACGACAGGGGAATATGGCTACACCTTC; CDR3: CAWSPKTTTGEYGYTF